The text below deals with one T cell receptor beta chain. The antigen is unknown. UMI-labeled TRB cDNA libraries were prepared by 5' RACE. TCRdb reprocessed the 5' RACE reads and reports one entry per CDR3 protein, with no DNA. This listing includes 150,000 to 180,000 distinct CDR3 sequences. The data belong to a study of CXCR3-negative and CXCR3-positive naive CD8 T cells. Regarding the study as a whole: Both of the naive subsets showed about the same high diversity, but memory CD8+ cells had much less. TRBV-TRBJ usage matched between naive CXCR3-negative and CXCR3-positive cells but not between memory cells. Naive CXCR3-positive cells had TRB CDR3s more hydrophobic than those of CXCR3-negative naive cells.

The CDR3 runs to 15 residues. Per the germline V gene, CDR1 is MNHEY and CDR2 is SMNVEV (reference sequence). All CD8+ T cell subsets were sorted in triplicate at hundreds of thousands of cells each. Those CD8+ T cells considered naive were CD45RO-CCR7+CD27+CD95-. The V call is TRBV27, the J call TRBJ2-7; TCRdb picks TRBD2, but there is no DNA to check that call. Sequencing input: naive CXCR3+ CD8+ T cells from blood. The subset here: CD45RO-CCR7+CD27+CD95- naive CD8+ T cells expressing CXCR3 (TNR3+). The receptor was derived from a human donor in good health. Some clones in this sample may be carry-over from other donors' samples. CDR3 in amino acids: CASSLRLAGVNEQYF.